Following are 11 T cell receptor beta chains from one sample sequenced in a study of T cell repertoires in cytomegalovirus infection. TCRdb processed the reads anew with MiXCR; each CDR3 protein has one entry. The sample contains 150,000 to 200,000 distinct CDR3 sequences, about 30% of which appear only once. Source material: PBMCs. All receptors derive from a human donor in good health (CMV status not recorded). Some clones in this sample may be carry-over from other donors' samples.

This clonotype was seen more than once but under ten times. V and J are TRBV11-2 and TRBJ1-5; 8 positions agree with TRBD1. The CDR3 totals 15 residues. V was clipped by 5 bases and J by 6 bases; unmatched bases: 9. Germline-derived CDR1 and CDR2 are SGHAT and FQNNGV. DNA of the CDR3: TGTGCCAGCAGCCTAAGAGACAGGGGAGGTCAGCCCCAGCATTTT. The encoded protein is CASSLRDRGGQPQHF.

This sequence joins TRBV2 and TRBJ2-4; 8 nucleotides match TRBD2. The V gene end was trimmed by 3 bases and the J gene end by 4 bases; junction bases not matched to a gene: 5. CDR3 size: 15 residues. Germline-derived CDR1 and CDR2 are SNHLY and FYNNEI. CDR3 sequence: CASSEEVAGKNIQYF. The CDR3 DNA is TGTGCCAGCAGTGAGGAGGTAGCGGGAAAAAACATTCAGTACTTC.

This clonotype was counted at least ten times. This rearrangement joins TRBV7-9 to TRBJ1-1; 7 nucleotides agree with TRBD1. The germline gives CDR1 SEHNR, CDR2 FQNEAQ (reference sequence). The CDR3 has 16 residues. After removal of 5 bases from V and 3 bases from J, the junction contained 12 bases not matched to a gene. The CDR3 sequence: CASSLPRGGTDTEAFF. The CDR3 nucleotides read TGTGCCAGCAGCCTACCCCGGGGCGGGACAGACACTGAAGCTTTCTTT.

This clonotype was seen many times. This rearrangement joins TRBV7-6 to TRBJ2-1, with a weak D call TRBD2 (6 bases). The V end was cut by 5 bases, the J end by 4 bases, with 15 bases between. The CDR3 has 15 amino acids. Germline values: CDR1 SGHVS, CDR2 FNYEAQ. CDR3 region: CASSPEEGLYNEQFF. For the CDR3, the DNA is TGTGCCAGCAGCCCCGAGGAGGGTTTGTACAATGAGCAGTTCTTC.

The chain employs TRBV12-3 or TRBV12-4 and TRBJ2-3; TRBD2 aligns across 11 bases. V gave up 3 bases and J gave up 10 bases; unmatched junction bases: 15. This CDR3 is built from 17 residues. CDR3 bases: TGTGCCAGCAGTTTGGCATCGGGACTAGCGGTGCTACGGGCGCAGTATTTT. Residues: CASSLASGLAVLRAQYF.

There are a few counts of this clonotype. The V call is TRBV7-9, the J call TRBJ1-2; the D is unclear. Germline CDR1 is SEHNR and CDR2 is FQNEAQ (reference sequence). The CDR3 contains 16 residues. V was clipped by 3 bases and J by 0 bases, with 14 bases between them. The CDR3 reads CASSFTRTVTNYGYTF. CDR3 bases: TGTGCCAGCAGCTTCACACGGACGGTAACTAACTATGGCTACACCTTC.

The chain employs TRBV7-9 and TRBJ2-5, with D perhaps TRBD1 (6 bases). This CDR3 is built from 13 residues. V was clipped by 5 bases and J by 4 bases, with 11 bases between them. Germline V gene lookup returns CDR1 SEHNR and CDR2 FQNEAQ (reference sequence). Here the CDR3 reads CASSPGQRETQYF. The DNA for the CDR3 is TGTGCCAGCAGCCCCGGACAGAGAGAGACCCAGTACTTC.

This chain connects TRBV29-1 to TRBJ2-1, with TRBD2 matching over 7 bases. The length of the CDR3 is 14 residues. Per germline, CDR1 SQVTM and CDR2 ANQGSEA. V was pared by 5 bases and J by 8 bases, with 12 bases of the junction left unmatched. This chain's CDR3 is CSVPAGFFEDEQFF. CDR3 DNA sequence: TGCAGCGTTCCAGCGGGGTTCTTCGAGGATGAGCAGTTCTTC.

The chain uses TRBV3-1 and TRBJ2-1; no clear D. V lost 0 bases and J 3 bases, leaving 9 bases between the germline ends. In germline, CDR1 is LGHDT, CDR2 YNNKEL (reference sequence). The CDR3 consists of 15 residues. The CDR3 spells CASSQEGSYYNEQFF. The CDR3, as DNA: TGTGCCAGCAGCCAAGAAGGGTCCTACTACAATGAGCAGTTCTTC.

In regard to this clonotype: A much larger clone is a single base away; this may be a read error. The chain joins TRBV7-2 to TRBJ1-4, with unresolved D. The CDR3 covers 14 residues. The germline gives CDR1 SGHTA, CDR2 FQGNSA. V was trimmed by 5 bases and J by 10 bases, leaving 17 bases between them. The chain's CDR3 is CASSLGNSRAKLFF. The CDR3 DNA is TGTGCCAGCAGCCTCGGGAACAGTAGAGCAAAACTGTTTTTT.

The table lists this clonotype with many counts. The gene calls are TRBV7-2 and TRBJ2-3; D is unresolved. V was cut by 5 bases and J by 2 bases, with 11 bases left in between. From germline, CDR1 is SGHTA and CDR2 FQGNSA. The CDR3 runs to 14 residues. The CDR3 DNA follows: TGTGCCAGCAGCCCGTACCGGGCCACAGATACGCAGTATTTT. As protein: CASSPYRATDTQYF.